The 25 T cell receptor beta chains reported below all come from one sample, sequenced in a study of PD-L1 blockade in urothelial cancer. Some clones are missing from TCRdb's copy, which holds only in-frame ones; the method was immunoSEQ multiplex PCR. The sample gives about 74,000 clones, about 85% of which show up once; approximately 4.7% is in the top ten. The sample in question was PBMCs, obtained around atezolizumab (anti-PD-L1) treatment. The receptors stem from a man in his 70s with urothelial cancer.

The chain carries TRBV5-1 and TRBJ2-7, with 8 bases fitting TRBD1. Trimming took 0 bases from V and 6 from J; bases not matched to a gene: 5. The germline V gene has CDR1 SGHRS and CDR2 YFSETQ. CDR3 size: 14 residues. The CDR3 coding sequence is TGCGCCAGCAGCTTGGGGGACAGGACGAGCGAGCAGTACTTC. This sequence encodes CASSLGDRTSEQYF.

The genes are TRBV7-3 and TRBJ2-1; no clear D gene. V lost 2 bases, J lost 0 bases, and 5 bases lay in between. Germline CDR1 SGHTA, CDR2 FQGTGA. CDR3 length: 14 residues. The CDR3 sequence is CASSLAASYNEQFF. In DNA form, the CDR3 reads TGTGCCAGCAGCTTAGCGGCCTCCTACAATGAGCAGTTCTTC.

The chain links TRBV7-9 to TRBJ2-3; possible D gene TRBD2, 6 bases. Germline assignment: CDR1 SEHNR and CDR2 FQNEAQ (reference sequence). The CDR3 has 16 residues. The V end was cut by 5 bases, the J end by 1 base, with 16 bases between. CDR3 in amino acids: CASSGPIAVRTDTQYF. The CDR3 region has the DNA TGTGCCAGCAGCGGGCCCATAGCGGTCCGCACAGATACGCAGTATTTT. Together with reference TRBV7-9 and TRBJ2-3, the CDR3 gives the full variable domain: DTGVSQNPRHKITKRGQNVTFRCDPISEHNRLYWYRQTLGQGPEFLTYFQNEAQLEKSRLLSDRFSAERPKGSFSTLEIQRTEQGDSAMYLCASSGPIAVRTDTQYFGPGTRLTVL.

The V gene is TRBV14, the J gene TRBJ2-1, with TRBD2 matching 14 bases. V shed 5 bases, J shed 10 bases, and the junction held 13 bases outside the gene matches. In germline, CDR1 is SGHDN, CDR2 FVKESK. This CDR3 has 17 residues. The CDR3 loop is CASSAGIGTSGRGEQFF. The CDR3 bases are TGTGCCAGCAGCGCAGGCATCGGGACTAGCGGGAGAGGGGAGCAGTTCTTC.

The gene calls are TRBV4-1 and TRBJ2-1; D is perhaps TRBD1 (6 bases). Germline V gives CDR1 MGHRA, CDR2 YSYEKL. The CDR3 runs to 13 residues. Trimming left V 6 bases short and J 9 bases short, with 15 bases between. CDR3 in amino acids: CASSRSGVGEQFF. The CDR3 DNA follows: TGCGCCAGCAGTCGTTCAGGGGTCGGTGAGCAGTTCTTC.

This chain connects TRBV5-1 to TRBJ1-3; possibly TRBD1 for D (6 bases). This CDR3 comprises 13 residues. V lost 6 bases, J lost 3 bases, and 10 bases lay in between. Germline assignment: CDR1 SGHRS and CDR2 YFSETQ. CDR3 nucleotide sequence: TGCGCCAGCATGGACAGAGTTGGAAACACCATATATTTT. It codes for CASMDRVGNTIYF.

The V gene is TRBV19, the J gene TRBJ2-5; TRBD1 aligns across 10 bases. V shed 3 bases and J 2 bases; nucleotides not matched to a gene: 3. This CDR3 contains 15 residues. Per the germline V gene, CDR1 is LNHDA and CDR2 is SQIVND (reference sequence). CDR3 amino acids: CASSMGQGRQETQYF. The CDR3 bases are TGTGCCAGTAGTATGGGACAGGGGCGGCAAGAGACCCAGTACTTC.

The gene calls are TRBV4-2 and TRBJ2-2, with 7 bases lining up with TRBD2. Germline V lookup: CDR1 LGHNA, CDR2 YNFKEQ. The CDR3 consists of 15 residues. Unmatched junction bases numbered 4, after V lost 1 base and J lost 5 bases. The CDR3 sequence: CASSQGIGRTGELFF. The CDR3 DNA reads TGTGCCAGCAGCCAAGGAATCGGGAGGACCGGGGAGCTGTTTTTT.

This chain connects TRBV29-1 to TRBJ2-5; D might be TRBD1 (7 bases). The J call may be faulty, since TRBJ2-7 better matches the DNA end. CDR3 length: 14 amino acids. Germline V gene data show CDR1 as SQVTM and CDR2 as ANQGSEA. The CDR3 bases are TGCAGCGTCCGGAGGGGGACAGCTTCCTACGAGCAGTACTTC. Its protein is CSVRRGTASYEQYF.

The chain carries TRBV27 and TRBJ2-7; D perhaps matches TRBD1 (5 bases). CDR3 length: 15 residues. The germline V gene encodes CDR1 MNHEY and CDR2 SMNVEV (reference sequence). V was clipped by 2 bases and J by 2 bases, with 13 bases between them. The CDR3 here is CASSLVRQRTYEQYF. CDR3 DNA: TGTGCCAGCAGTTTAGTGAGACAGAGAACCTACGAGCAGTACTTC.

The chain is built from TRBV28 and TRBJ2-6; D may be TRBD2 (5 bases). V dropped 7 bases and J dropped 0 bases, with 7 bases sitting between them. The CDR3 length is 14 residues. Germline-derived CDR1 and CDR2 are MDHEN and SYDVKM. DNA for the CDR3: TGTGCCAGCACTCGGGGCTCTGGGGCCAACGTCCTGACTTTC. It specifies CASTRGSGANVLTF.

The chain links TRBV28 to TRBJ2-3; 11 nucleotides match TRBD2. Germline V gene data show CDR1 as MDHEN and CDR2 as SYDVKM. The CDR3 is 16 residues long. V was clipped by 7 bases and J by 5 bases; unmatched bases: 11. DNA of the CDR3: TGTGCCAGCATCTCTAGGGTTAGCGGGAGGGTAGATACGCAGTATTTT. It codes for CASISRVSGRVDTQYF.

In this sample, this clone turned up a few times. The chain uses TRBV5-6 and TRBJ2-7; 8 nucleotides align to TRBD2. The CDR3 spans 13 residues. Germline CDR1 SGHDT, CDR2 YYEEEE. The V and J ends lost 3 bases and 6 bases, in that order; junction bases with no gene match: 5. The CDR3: CASSSGLVREQYF. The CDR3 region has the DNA TGTGCCAGCAGCTCGGGACTAGTCCGCGAGCAGTACTTC.

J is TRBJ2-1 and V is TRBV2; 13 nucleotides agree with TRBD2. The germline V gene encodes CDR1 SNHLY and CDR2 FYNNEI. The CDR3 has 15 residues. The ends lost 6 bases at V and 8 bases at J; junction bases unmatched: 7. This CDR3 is CASRTRGLAGDEQFF. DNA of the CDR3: TGTGCCAGCAGAACCCGAGGACTAGCGGGAGATGAGCAGTTCTTC.

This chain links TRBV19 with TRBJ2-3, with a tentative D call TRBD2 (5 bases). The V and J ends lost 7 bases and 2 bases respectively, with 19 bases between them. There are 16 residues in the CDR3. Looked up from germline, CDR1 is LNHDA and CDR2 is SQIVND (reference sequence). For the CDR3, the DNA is TGTGCCAGTACCCTCACCCGGGGAGCCTACACAGATACGCAGTATTTT. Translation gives CASTLTRGAYTDTQYF.

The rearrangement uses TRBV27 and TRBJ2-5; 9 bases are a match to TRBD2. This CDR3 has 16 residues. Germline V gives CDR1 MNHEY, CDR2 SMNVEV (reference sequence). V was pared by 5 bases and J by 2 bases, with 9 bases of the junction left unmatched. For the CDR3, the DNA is TGTGCCAGCAGTGTAATGGGCGGGAGGGGACAAGAGACCCAGTACTTC. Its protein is CASSVMGGRGQETQYF.

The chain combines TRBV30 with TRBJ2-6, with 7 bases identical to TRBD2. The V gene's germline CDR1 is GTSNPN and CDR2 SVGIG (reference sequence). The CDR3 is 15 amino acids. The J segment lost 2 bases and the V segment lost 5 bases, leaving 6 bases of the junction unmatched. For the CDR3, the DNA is TGTGCCTGGGCCGTGGGGGGGACTGGGGCCAACGTCCTGACTTTC. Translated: CAWAVGGTGANVLTF.

CDR3 protein: CASSLKLRAPVGEQYF. The CDR3 nucleotides are TGTGCCAGCAGCCTGAAGTTGCGGGCCCCCGTAGGCGAGCAGTACTTC. This chain joins TRBV27 and TRBJ2-7; TRBD2 might be the D (5 bases). Germline CDR1 MNHEY, CDR2 SMNVEV (reference sequence). V was cut by 6 bases and J by 6 bases, with 24 bases left in between. This CDR3 has 16 residues.

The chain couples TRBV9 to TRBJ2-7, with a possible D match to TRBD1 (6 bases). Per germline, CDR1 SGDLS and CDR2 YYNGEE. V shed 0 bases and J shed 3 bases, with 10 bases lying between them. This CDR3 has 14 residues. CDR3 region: CASSVGTDLYEQYF. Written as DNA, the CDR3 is TGTGCCAGCAGCGTAGGGACAGACCTCTACGAGCAGTACTTC. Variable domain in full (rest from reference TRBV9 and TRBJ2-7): DSGVTQTPKHLITATGQRVTLRCSPRSGDLSVYWYQQSLDQGLQFLIQYYNGEERAKGNILERFSAQQFPDLHSELNLSSLELGDSALYFCASSVGTDLYEQYFGPGTRLTVT.

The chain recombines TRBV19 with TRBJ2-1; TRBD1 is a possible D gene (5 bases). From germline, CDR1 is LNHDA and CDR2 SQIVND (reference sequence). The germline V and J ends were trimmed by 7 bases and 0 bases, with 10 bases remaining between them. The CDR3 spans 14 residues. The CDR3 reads CASNVQGSYNEQFF. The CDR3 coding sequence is TGTGCCAGTAACGTCCAGGGCTCCTACAATGAGCAGTTCTTC. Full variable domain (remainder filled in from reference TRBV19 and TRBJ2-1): DGGITQSPKYLFRKEGQNVTLSCEQNLNHDAMYWYRQDPGQGLRLIYYSQIVNDFQKGDIAEGYSVSREKKESFPLTVTSAQKNPTAFYLCASNVQGSYNEQFFGPGTRLTVL.

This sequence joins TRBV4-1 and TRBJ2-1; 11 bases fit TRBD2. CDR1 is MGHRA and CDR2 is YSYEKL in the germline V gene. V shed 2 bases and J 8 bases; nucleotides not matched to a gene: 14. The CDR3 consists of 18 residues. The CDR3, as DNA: TGCGCCAGCAGCCAACATCCCGGGACTAGCGGACAGGTATATGAGCAGTTCTTC. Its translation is CASSQHPGTSGQVYEQFF.

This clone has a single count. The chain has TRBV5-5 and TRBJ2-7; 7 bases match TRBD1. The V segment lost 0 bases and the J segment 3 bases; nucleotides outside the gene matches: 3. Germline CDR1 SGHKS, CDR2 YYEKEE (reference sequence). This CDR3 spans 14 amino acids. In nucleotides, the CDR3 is TGTGCCAGCAGCTTGGGGGACAGCCTCTACGAGCAGTACTTC. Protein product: CASSLGDSLYEQYF. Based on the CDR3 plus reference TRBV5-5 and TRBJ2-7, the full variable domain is DAGVTQSPTHLIKTRGQQVTLRCSPISGHKSVSWYQQVLGQGPQFIFQYYEKEERGRGNFPDRFSARQFPNYSSELNVNALLLGDSALYLCASSLGDSLYEQYFGPGTRLTVT.

The DNA of the CDR3 is TGTGCCAGCAGCCAAGGGACAGGGGGTAATGAAAAACTGTTTTTT. Protein sequence: CASSQGTGGNEKLFF. V usage is TRBV4-2 and J usage is TRBJ1-4, with TRBD1 matching over 10 bases. The germline gives CDR1 LGHNA, CDR2 YNFKEQ. The trim removed 1 base at V and 4 bases at J, leaving 0 bases unmatched. The CDR3 is made up of 15 amino acids.

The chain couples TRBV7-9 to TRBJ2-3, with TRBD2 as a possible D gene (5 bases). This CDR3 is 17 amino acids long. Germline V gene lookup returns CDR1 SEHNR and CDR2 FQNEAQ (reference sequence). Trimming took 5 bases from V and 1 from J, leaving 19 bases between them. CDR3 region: CASSPDPTKRRTDTQYF. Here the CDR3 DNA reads TGTGCCAGCAGCCCCGACCCAACTAAGCGGCGCACAGATACGCAGTATTTT.

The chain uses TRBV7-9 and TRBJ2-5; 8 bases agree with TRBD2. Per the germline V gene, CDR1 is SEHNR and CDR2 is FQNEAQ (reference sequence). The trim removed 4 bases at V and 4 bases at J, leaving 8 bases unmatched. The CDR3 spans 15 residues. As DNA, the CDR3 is TGTGCCAGCAGCTCCCTGACTAGCGTAGGAGAGACCCAGTACTTC. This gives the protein CASSSLTSVGETQYF.